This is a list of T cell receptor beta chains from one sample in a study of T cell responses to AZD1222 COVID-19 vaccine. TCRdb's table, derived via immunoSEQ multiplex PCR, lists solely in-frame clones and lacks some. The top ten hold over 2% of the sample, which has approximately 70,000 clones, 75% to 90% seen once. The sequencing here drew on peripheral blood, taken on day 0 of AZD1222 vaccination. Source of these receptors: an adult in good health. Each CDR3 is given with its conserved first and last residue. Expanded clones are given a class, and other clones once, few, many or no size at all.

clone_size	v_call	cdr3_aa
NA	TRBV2	CASSPAGQGYTF
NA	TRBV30	CAWSGNRDNQPQHF
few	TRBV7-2	CASSLGAGGVGSYNEQFF
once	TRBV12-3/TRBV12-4	CASTPRAEGGYTF
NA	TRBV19	CASSSDRYNEQFF
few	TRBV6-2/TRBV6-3	CASSYSRGGADEQFF
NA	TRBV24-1	CATSDIKGTYNEQFF
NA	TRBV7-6	CASSSSRGNTEAFF
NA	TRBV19	CASSPRTGNQPQHF
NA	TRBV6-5	CASTRGFGTEAFF
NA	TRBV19	CASSKSLGTGLEEPQHF
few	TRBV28	CASSFQPGQGGNQPQHF
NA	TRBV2	CASGRGLSGAIEKLFF
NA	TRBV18	CASSGGEGNAQPQHF
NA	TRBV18	CASSYAQLSGNTIYF
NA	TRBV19	CASSPSGGLDEQYF
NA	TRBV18	CASSQQGLNTEAFF
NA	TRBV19	CASRSVGSNEQYF
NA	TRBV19	CASSDRGYEQYF
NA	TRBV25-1	CASSAGALGTGELFF
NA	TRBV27	CASSPNGQGGNSPLHF
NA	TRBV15	CATSRDLGLGGAAGYTF
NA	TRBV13	CASSSDKRAGELFF
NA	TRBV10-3	CAIRGMNTEAFF
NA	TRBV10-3	CAISEGEGSNQPQHF
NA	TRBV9	CASSDRDPRVGEQFF
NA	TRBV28	CASSYPGGGYTF
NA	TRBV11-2	CASSLGWTGGNGYTF
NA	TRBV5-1	CASSDDTYYGYTF
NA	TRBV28	CATLTGWYEQYF
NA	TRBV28	CASSVRASPYGYTF
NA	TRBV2	CASSEAREKLFF
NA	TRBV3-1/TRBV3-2	CASSLGQGSTEAFF
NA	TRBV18	CASSPGTSGETQYF
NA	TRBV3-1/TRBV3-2	CASTQGTREDTQYF